This T cell receptor beta chain was recorded in a study of blood T cell repertoires in COVID-19. The wider study: The samples span acute and convalescent COVID-19 from the United States, Italy and Spain. In each case, the material was cDNA or gDNA derived from T cells, B-cell-depleted T cells, or PBMCs.

Germline V gene lookup returns CDR1 SGHKS and CDR2 YYEKEE (reference sequence). The CDR3 loop spans 18 amino acids. V lost 1 base, J lost 0 bases, and 14 bases lay in between. In the authors' workflow: Counts of nucleated cells, estimated from reference gene primer amplification, were obtained. The assay was immunoSEQ multiplex PCR, and TCRdb's table has in-frame clones only and misses some. The D gene and trimming were derived from the DNA, and the V and J assignments and clone size from that table. This table has about 120,000 clones, approximately 80% appearing once. The rearrangement joins TRBV5-5 to TRBJ1-6, with D perhaps matching TRBD1 (5 bases). The specimen was peripheral blood. The clonotype comes from a woman older than 75 with acute or convalescent COVID-19. The CDR3 spells CASSLSSRVSSYNSPLHF. CDR3 nucleotides: TGTGCCAGCAGCTTGAGTAGCAGGGTAAGCTCCTATAATTCACCCCTCCACTTT.